Presented here are 17 T cell receptor beta chains from one specimen sequenced in a study of cytotoxic CD8 clonotypes in ibrutinib-treated CLL listed by TCRdb under 2021. Library preparation was by the immunoSEQ multiplex PCR assay. TCRdb re-hosts the immuneACCESS table, in-frame sequences only. Its copies lack some clones; in the studies checked, an unresolved V gene accounts for under half of them, and the cause for the rest is not known. The sample data list more than 85,000 clones, and approximately 78% of these were observed just once. About 29% of the sample belongs to the ten largest clones. The time point label, read with the paper, signifies: 12 months on ibrutinib. The input for sequencing was PBMCs, taken after 12 months of ibrutinib treatment. These TCRs come from a human donor with chronic lymphocytic leukemia.

The rearrangement uses TRBV7-9 and TRBJ2-1, with 8 bases matching TRBD2. Germline values: CDR1 SEHNR, CDR2 FQNEAQ (reference sequence). V trimming: 2 bases; J trimming: 0 bases; junction bases outside the gene matches: 0. The CDR3 sequence is 15 residues long. CDR3 in DNA: TGTGCCAGCAGCTTAAGCGGGGGCTCCTACAATGAGCAGTTCTTC. This gives the protein CASSLSGGSYNEQFF.

This clone was counted between two and nine times. The chain has TRBV18 and TRBJ1-2, with D uncertain. V lost 5 bases, J lost 0 bases, and 16 bases lay in between. CDR1 and CDR2 from the germline V gene are KGHSH and LQKENI. The CDR3 extends over 16 amino acids. DNA of the CDR3: TGTGCCAGCTCAACAGCCCCCTTGGGTGCTAACTATGGCTACACCTTC. As protein: CASSTAPLGANYGYTF. Full variable domain (outside the CDR3, taken from reference TRBV18 and TRBJ1-2): NAGVMQNPRHLVRRRGQEARLRCSPMKGHSHVYWYRQLPEEGLKFMVYLQKENIIDESGMPKERFSAEFPKEGPSILRIQQVVRGDSAAYFCASSTAPLGANYGYTFGSGTRLTVV.

J is TRBJ2-2 and V is TRBV11-1; D is perhaps TRBD1 or TRBD2 (6 bases each). V lost 1 base, J lost 4 bases, and 13 bases lay in between. Per germline, CDR1 SGHAT and CDR2 FQDESV (reference sequence). This CDR3 region has 16 residues. In nucleotides, the CDR3 is TGTGCCAGCAGCTTAGAATGGGGGGCGACCACCGGGGAGCTGTTTTTT. Translating it yields CASSLEWGATTGELFF.

V and J are TRBV28 and TRBJ2-7, with TRBD1 matching 9 bases. From germline, CDR1 is MDHEN and CDR2 SYDVKM. The junction had 3 bases not matched to a gene; V was cut back by 4 bases and J by 2 bases. The CDR3 extends over 14 amino acids. CDR3 sequence: CASSWTGVAYEQYF. CDR3 sequence (DNA): TGTGCCAGCAGTTGGACAGGGGTAGCCTACGAGCAGTACTTC.

The table lists this clone with a few counts. The chain links TRBV14 to TRBJ2-7; D call uncertain. V lost 1 base to trimming and J lost 3 bases, with 4 bases between them. This CDR3 spans 12 amino acids. Looked up from germline, CDR1 is SGHDN and CDR2 is FVKESK. The CDR3 loop reads CASSQVRYEQYF. Written as DNA, the CDR3 is TGTGCCAGCAGCCAAGTCCGCTACGAGCAGTACTTC.

The chain uses TRBV7-2 and TRBJ2-2; TRBD2 is a possible D gene (5 bases). Deletions cut 3 bases from V and 4 bases from J, with 9 bases between. Germline V CDR1 and CDR2: SGHTA, FQGNSA. This CDR3 has 14 amino acids. CDR3 amino acids: CASSFVARTGELFF. CDR3 bases: TGTGCCAGCAGCTTCGTAGCGCGCACCGGGGAGCTGTTTTTT.

This clone showed up just once. This chain connects TRBV5-1 to TRBJ2-6, with D tentatively TRBD2 (5 bases). V shed 0 bases and J shed 0 bases, with 7 bases lying between them. The CDR3 covers 16 residues. Germline values: CDR1 SGHRS, CDR2 YFSETQ. CDR3 in DNA: TGCGCCAGCAGCTTGGCGGGGAACTCTGGGGCCAACGTCCTGACTTTC. It codes for CASSLAGNSGANVLTF. Based on the CDR3 plus reference TRBV5-1 and TRBJ2-6, the full variable domain is KAGVTQTPRYLIKTRGQQVTLSCSPISGHRSVSWYQQTPGQGLQFLFEYFSETQRNKGNFPGRFSGRQFSNSRSEMNVSTLELGDSALYLCASSLAGNSGANVLTFGAGSRLTVL.

The rearrangement uses TRBV11-2 and TRBJ1-1, with a weak D call TRBD1 (5 bases). V was pared by 5 bases and J by 9 bases, with 16 bases between. Germline-derived CDR1 and CDR2 are SGHAT and FQNNGV. CDR3 length: 13 residues. CDR3 region: CASSPRVGVQAFF. The CDR3 coding sequence is TGTGCCAGCAGCCCCCGGGTAGGGGTACAAGCTTTCTTT.

The chain uses TRBV5-6 and TRBJ2-7, with D possibly being TRBD1 (6 bases). The CDR3 is made up of 13 amino acids. Trimming stripped 6 bases from V and 5 bases from J, with 15 bases between. Per the germline V gene, CDR1 is SGHDT and CDR2 is YYEEEE. The CDR3 sequence: CASKILQGNEQYF. The CDR3 nucleotides are TGTGCCAGCAAGATATTACAGGGAAACGAGCAGTACTTC.

This clone was detected only a few times. The chain is built from TRBV29-1 and TRBJ1-1; D gene unclear. Germline-derived CDR1 and CDR2 are SQVTM and ANQGSEA. The CDR3 is made up of 13 amino acids. V lost 2 bases to trimming and J lost 4 bases, with 11 bases between them. CDR3 in DNA: TGCAGCGTTGAATCGGGGATCGGCACTGAAGCTTTCTTT. Its translation: CSVESGIGTEAFF. Using reference TRBV29-1 and TRBJ1-1 for the parts outside the CDR3, the full variable domain is SAVISQKPSRDICQRGTSLTIQCQVDSQVTMMFWYRQQPGQSLTLIATANQGSEATYESGFVIDKFPISRPNLTFSTLTVSNMSPEDSSIYLCSVESGIGTEAFFGQGTRLTVV.

The chain combines TRBV5-1 with TRBJ2-7, with 9 bases aligning to TRBD1. The V gene end was trimmed by 1 base and the J gene end by 4 bases; junction bases not matched to a gene: 12. Per germline, CDR1 SGHRS and CDR2 YFSETQ. The CDR3 extends over 17 amino acids. CDR3 DNA: TGCGCCAGCAGCTTGCCGGACAGGGGCCGTTGGGAATACGAGCAGTACTTC. Protein: CASSLPDRGRWEYEQYF.

This clone is a singleton in its sample. This chain joins TRBV5-6 and TRBJ1-3; perhaps TRBD1 as D (5 bases). The V gene lost 4 bases and the J gene lost 0 bases, with 20 bases spanning the gap. The CDR3 runs 18 residues. From germline, CDR1 is SGHDT and CDR2 YYEEEE. CDR3 nucleotide sequence: TGTGCCAGCAGCCAGCGACAGAAGATGACTTACTCTGGAAACACCATATATTTT. This translates into CASSQRQKMTYSGNTIYF.

There are a few counts of this clone. This chain uses TRBV7-6 with TRBJ1-1, with 8 bases identical to TRBD1. This CDR3 spans 18 amino acids. CDR1 and CDR2 from the germline V gene are SGHVS and FNYEAQ. Trimming took 1 base from V and 1 from J; bases not matched to a gene: 11. This CDR3 is CASSLVPGQALSNTEAFF. Here the CDR3 DNA reads TGTGCCAGCAGCTTAGTGCCGGGACAGGCCTTATCGAACACTGAAGCTTTCTTT.

The chain is built from TRBV5-1 and TRBJ2-5; TRBD2 agrees at 10 bases. Germline trimming cut 0 bases from V and 1 base from J; bases unmatched to any gene: 3. From germline, CDR1 is SGHRS and CDR2 YFSETQ. This CDR3 has 16 amino acids. The CDR3 nucleotides are TGCGCCAGCAGCTTGGGGGCTAGCGGGGGCCAAGAGACCCAGTACTTC. This translates into CASSLGASGGQETQYF.

V gene TRBV5-1 combines with J gene TRBJ2-5, with 8 bases matching TRBD2. J lost 3 bases, V lost 2 bases, and 3 bases had no gene match. The V gene's germline CDR1 is SGHRS and CDR2 YFSETQ. CDR3 size: 14 residues. The CDR3 is CASSLSSGEETQYF. The CDR3 coding sequence is TGCGCCAGCAGCTTAAGTAGCGGGGAAGAGACCCAGTACTTC.

The chain combines TRBV7-8 with TRBJ2-1; the D is unclear. This CDR3 comprises 14 residues. The V end was cut by 2 bases, the J end by 8 bases, with 13 bases between. Germline lookup yields CDR1 SGHVS and CDR2 FQNEAQ. CDR3 region: CASSLSWAVYEQFF. The CDR3 nucleotides read TGTGCCAGCAGCTTATCCTGGGCAGTCTATGAGCAGTTCTTC.

The chain combines TRBV28 with TRBJ2-5; TRBD2 agrees at 8 bases. Trimming removed 6 bases from V and 1 base from J; junction bases left unmatched: 4. The CDR3 extends over 14 amino acids. Germline CDR1 MDHEN, CDR2 SYDVKM. The CDR3 reads CASSSGGVQETQYF. CDR3 bases: TGTGCCAGCAGCAGCGGGGGTGTCCAAGAGACCCAGTACTTC.